Listed here is a single TCR beta chain. Its target is unknown. Germline-derived CDR1 and CDR2 are SEHNR and FQNEAQ (reference sequence). The CDR3 has 15 amino acids. V lost 3 bases and J 3 bases, leaving 15 bases between the germline ends. TCR beta VDJ and CDR3 were profiled, and genomic DNA was the template. TCRdb passed the reads through MiXCR, listing each CDR3 protein once. The repertoire includes 150,000 to 200,000 distinct CDR3 sequences, roughly half of them detected once, and 1.8% sits in the top ten. The patients chosen for sequencing had shown expansion of CD8+CD57+ cells (detected by flow cytometry). The blood sampling took place in patients who had so far received no therapy. The sample comes from a study of CD8+CD57+ T cells in acquired aplastic anemia. Overall study context: DNA from sorted CD4+ and CD8+ cells averaged 3.2 ug.

Study-level points and caveats: Both patients and controls carried the same twenty-nine CD8+ CDR3 sequences.

The sequence derives from a human donor with aplastic anemia. This sequence joins TRBV7-9 and TRBJ2-7; D may correspond to TRBD1 or TRBD2 (5 bases each). Source material: sorted CD4+, CD8+, or CD8+CD57+ T cells (not recorded which) from PBMCs. The CDR3 sequence is CASSFFGGTGYEQYF. The CDR3 bases are TGTGCCAGCAGCTTTTTTGGGGGAACGGGCTACGAGCAGTACTTC.